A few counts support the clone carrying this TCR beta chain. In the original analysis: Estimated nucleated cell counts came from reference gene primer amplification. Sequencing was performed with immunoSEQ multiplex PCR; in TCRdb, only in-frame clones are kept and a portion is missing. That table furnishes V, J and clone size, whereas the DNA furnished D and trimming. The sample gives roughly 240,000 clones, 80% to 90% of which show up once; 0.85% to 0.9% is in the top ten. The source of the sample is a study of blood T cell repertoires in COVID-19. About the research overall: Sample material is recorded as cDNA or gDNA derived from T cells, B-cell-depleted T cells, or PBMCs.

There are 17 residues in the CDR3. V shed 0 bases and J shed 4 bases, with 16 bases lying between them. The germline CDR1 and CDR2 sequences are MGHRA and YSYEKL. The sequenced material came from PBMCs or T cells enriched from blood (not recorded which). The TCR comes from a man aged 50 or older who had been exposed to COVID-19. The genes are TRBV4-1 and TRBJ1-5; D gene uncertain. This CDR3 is CASSQDVRFPSNQPQHF. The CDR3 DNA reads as TGCGCCAGCAGCCAAGATGTCCGGTTTCCCTCAAATCAGCCCCAGCATTTT.